This T cell receptor (beta chain) was retrieved from a study of shared clonotypes between healthy human individuals. Only in-frame clones appear in the TCRdb table, and some are missing; sequencing was by immunoSEQ multiplex PCR. Here the sample spans around 2,000,000 clones, 85% to 95% being singletons. CDR3 length equals 16 residues. Trimming cost V 1 base and J 0 bases, with 13 bases left between them. Germline loops: CDR1 SGHRS, CDR2 YFSETQ. The sequenced sample was naive CD4+ T cells sorted from blood. Regarding subset: CD45RA+ positively selected. This TCR came from a young man in good health. V usage is TRBV5-1 and J usage is TRBJ1-1; perhaps TRBD1 as D (5 bases). The CDR3 spells CASSLFSQGMNTEAFF. CDR3 DNA: TGCGCCAGCAGCTTGTTCTCCCAGGGTATGAACACTGAAGCTTTCTTT.